This T cell receptor beta chain comes out of a study of blood T cell repertoires in COVID-19. Study in general: Acute and convalescent COVID-19 specimens originated in the United States, Italy and Spain.

The CDR3 has 13 amino acids. Trimming removed 1 base at V and 2 bases at J, with 5 bases between. The germline gives CDR1 SGHTA, CDR2 FQGNSA. Here immunoSEQ multiplex PCR was the method, and the copy in TCRdb shows in-frame clones only, minus some. Of 150,000 to 200,000 clones listed, approximately 84% are singletons. The sample holds a few counts of this clone. The rearrangement links TRBV7-2 to TRBJ2-5; the D is unclear. This receptor was obtained from a man aged 45-60 years who had recovered from COVID-19. Material: PBMCs or T cells enriched from blood (not recorded which). Here the CDR3 reads CASSLVRQETQYF. The CDR3 DNA is TGTGCCAGCAGCTTAGTACGGCAAGAGACCCAGTACTTC.